Each of the 15 T cell receptor beta chains below was sequenced from the same sample in a study of blood T cells in healthy people across ages. Through a sample-barcoded 5' primer and a J-beta primer mix, a second PCR was run for 7 to 11 cycles. A single record per CDR3 protein comes from TCRdb applying MiXCR to the 5' RACE reads. The sample holds 720,000 or so distinct CDR3 sequences; about 43% are singletons and the top ten take around 30%. The specimen sequenced was blood. The source of these receptors is an elderly man in good health.

The V and J genes are TRBV7-9 and TRBJ1-2; D gene unclear. CDR1 and CDR2 from the germline V gene are SEHNR and FQNEAQ (reference sequence). This CDR3 is built from 16 residues. Trimming took 5 bases from V and 2 from J, leaving 18 bases between them. CDR3 loop: CASSLSNQEDNYGYTF. CDR3 coding DNA: TGTGCCAGCAGCCTTAGCAACCAGGAGGACAACTATGGCTACACCTTC. Based on the CDR3 plus reference TRBV7-9 and TRBJ1-2, the full variable domain is DTGVSQNPRHKITKRGQNVTFRCDPISEHNRLYWYRQTLGQGPEFLTYFQNEAQLEKSRLLSDRFSAERPKGSFSTLEIQRTEQGDSAMYLCASSLSNQEDNYGYTFGSGTRLTVV.

V gene TRBV11-2 combines with J gene TRBJ2-3, with a weak D call TRBD2 (6 bases). Germline values: CDR1 SGHAT, CDR2 FQNNGV. The CDR3 spans 15 residues. Trimming removed 5 bases from V and 2 bases from J, with 14 bases in between. CDR3 sequence: CASSPGSHLTDTQYF. The CDR3, as DNA: TGTGCCAGCAGCCCCGGGAGCCACCTCACAGATACGCAGTATTTT.

This clonotype was seen only a few times. The chain recombines TRBV20-1 with TRBJ2-7; 7 nucleotides match TRBD1. From germline, CDR1 is DFQATT and CDR2 SNEGSKA (reference sequence). Losses at the gene ends were 6 bases for V and 1 base for J; bases not matched to a gene: 15. This CDR3 contains 16 residues. CDR3 sequence reads: CSAEKLGTVGSYEQYF. The DNA of the CDR3 is TGCAGTGCAGAGAAGCTCGGGACAGTTGGATCCTACGAGCAGTACTTC.

The rearrangement links TRBV6-4 to TRBJ2-2; D gene unclear. The V end lost 4 bases, the J end lost 6 bases, and 12 bases lay between the germline ends. The CDR3 length is 14 residues. Germline CDR1 reads MRHNA; CDR2 reads SNTAGT. The CDR3 DNA reads as TGTGCCAGCAGTGTCACCCTTGAGGCCGGGGAGCTGTTTTTT. Translation: CASSVTLEAGELFF.

This chain uses TRBV5-1 with TRBJ2-1, with TRBD2 matching over 11 bases. The CDR3 runs to 15 residues. With 5 bases clipped from V and 7 bases from J, the junction kept 8 bases outside the gene matches. Germline V lookup: CDR1 SGHRS, CDR2 YFSETQ. This chain's CDR3 is CASRNSGRAANEQFF. The DNA for the CDR3 is TGCGCCAGCAGAAATAGCGGGAGGGCCGCGAATGAGCAGTTCTTC.

This clonotype was counted many times. The chain has TRBV6-2 or TRBV6-3 and TRBJ2-7; D not certain. The CDR3 runs to 12 residues. The V and J ends lost 8 bases and 4 bases respectively, with 12 bases between them. Germline-derived CDR1 and CDR2 are MNHEY and SVGEGT. CDR3 protein: CASSVTAYEQYF. In nucleotides, the CDR3 is TGTGCCAGCTCAGTAACAGCGTACGAGCAGTACTTC.

There are a few counts of this clonotype. The chain uses TRBV4-2 and TRBJ1-2, with D possibly matching TRBD1 (5 bases). V lost 4 bases and J lost 0, with 12 bases in between. This CDR3 comprises 15 residues. Germline lookup yields CDR1 LGHNA and CDR2 YNFKEQ. The CDR3 loop reads CASSPPGRPNYGYTF. As DNA, the CDR3 is TGTGCCAGCAGCCCGCCGGGGCGCCCTAACTATGGCTACACCTTC.

The chain recombines TRBV29-1 with TRBJ2-1, with D possibly being TRBD1 or TRBD2 (5 bases each). Gene TRBJ2-7 matches the end of the DNA better, so the J call may be wrong. The CDR3 totals 17 residues. Germline CDR1 and CDR2: SQVTM and ANQGSEA. This CDR3 is CSVEDLPTGHSYNEQYF. The CDR3 DNA reads as TGCAGCGTTGAAGATCTCCCAACGGGGCACTCCTACAATGAGCAGTACTTC.

The rearrangement uses TRBV6-5 and TRBJ2-4, with 7 bases lining up with TRBD1. The germline V gene encodes CDR1 MNHEY and CDR2 SVGAGI. CDR3 length equals 16 residues. Trimming removed 0 bases from V and 2 bases from J; junction bases left unmatched: 4. This CDR3 is CASSYSRTGTKNIQYF. DNA of the CDR3: TGTGCCAGCAGTTACTCGCGGACAGGCACCAAAAACATTCAGTACTTC.

On this clonotype: This sequence may be a read error, since a much larger clone differs from it by one base. The CDR3 nucleotides read TGTGCCAGCATTGGGGGAGACTGGAGCGCAGATACGCAGTATTTT. Amino acids: CASIGGDWSADTQYF. This chain links TRBV12-3 or TRBV12-4 with TRBJ2-3; D is perhaps TRBD1 or TRBD2 (5 bases each). CDR3 length equals 15 residues. V was clipped by 7 bases and J by 4 bases, with 18 bases between them.

The rearrangement joins TRBV20-1 to TRBJ1-1; no firm D call. This CDR3 comprises 12 residues. Germline CDR1 reads DFQATT; CDR2 reads SNEGSKA (reference sequence). Trimming took 0 bases from V and 7 from J, leaving 9 bases between them. CDR3 bases: TGCAGTGCTAGAGATAAGGGAATTGAAGCTTTCTTT. This gives the protein CSARDKGIEAFF.

This clonotype occurred once. The V gene is TRBV7-6, the J gene TRBJ1-5; the D gene is possibly TRBD1 (5 bases). CDR1 is SGHVS, CDR2 FNYEAQ, per germline. V was shortened by 3 bases and J by 5 bases, with 8 bases between the two germline ends. The CDR3 totals 13 residues. CDR3: CASSFQGDQPQHF. The CDR3 nucleotides read TGTGCCAGCAGCTTTCAGGGAGATCAGCCCCAGCATTTT. The full variable domain, rest sourced from reference TRBV7-6 and TRBJ1-5, is GAGVSQSPRYKVTKRGQDVALRCDPISGHVSLYWYRQALGQGPEFLTYFNYEAQQDKSGLPNDRFSAERPEGSISTLTIQRTEQRDSAMYRCASSFQGDQPQHFGDGTRLSIL.

This clonotype occurred a few times. The chain recombines TRBV5-1 with TRBJ2-1; 9 bases are shared with TRBD2. V lost 4 bases to trimming and J lost 4 bases; unmatched junction nucleotides: 6. Per germline, CDR1 SGHRS and CDR2 YFSETQ. The CDR3 totals 15 residues. Here the CDR3 reads CASSTTSGQYNEQFF. The CDR3 DNA is TGCGCCAGCAGCACAACTAGCGGGCAATACAATGAGCAGTTCTTC.

A few counts support this clonotype. The rearrangement links TRBV4-3 to TRBJ2-7; D is unresolved. Germline loops: CDR1 LGHNA, CDR2 YSLEER. The CDR3 has 17 amino acids. V gave up 3 bases and J gave up 2 bases, with 20 bases separating them. This CDR3 reads CASSQAVWGSGTYEQYF. The DNA for the CDR3 is TGCGCCAGCAGCCAGGCCGTGTGGGGAAGTGGGACCTACGAGCAGTACTTC.

This clonotype was detected a few times. V gene TRBV20-1 combines with J gene TRBJ2-5, with 14 bases matching TRBD2. Germline loops: CDR1 DFQATT, CDR2 SNEGSKA (reference sequence). This CDR3 has 15 residues. The trim removed 5 bases at V and 4 bases at J, leaving 6 bases unmatched. Here the CDR3 reads CSAEDGTSGRETQYF. CDR3 DNA: TGCAGTGCTGAGGACGGGACTAGCGGGAGAGAGACCCAGTACTTC.